This T cell receptor (beta chain) was sequenced in a study of read filtering for tumor transcriptome and immune sequencing. Study summary: Revised staging placed roughly 8 patients in R-ISS I, about 17 in II, 7 in III.

The library was built from roughly 400 ng RNA with molecular barcoded adaptors for alpha/delta and beta/gamma chains. Using its own MiXCR run on the reads, TCRdb lists one record per CDR3 protein. The data contain roughly 130,000 distinct CDR3 sequences, over 10% of them singletons. This clonotype was seen many times. Germline trimming cut 5 bases from V and 5 bases from J; bases unmatched to any gene: 9. Germline lookup yields CDR1 LNHDA and CDR2 SQIVND (reference sequence). The CDR3 spans 15 residues. The chain has TRBV19 and TRBJ2-1; 7 nucleotides agree with TRBD2. The clonotype comes from a donor at least 40 years old with multiple myeloma. The sequencing sample was made of a population of CD138-negative cells sorted from bone marrow. The CDR3 protein is CASSPSAGSNNEQFF. In nucleotides, the CDR3 is TGTGCCAGTAGTCCCTCAGCGGGGTCCAACAATGAGCAGTTCTTC.